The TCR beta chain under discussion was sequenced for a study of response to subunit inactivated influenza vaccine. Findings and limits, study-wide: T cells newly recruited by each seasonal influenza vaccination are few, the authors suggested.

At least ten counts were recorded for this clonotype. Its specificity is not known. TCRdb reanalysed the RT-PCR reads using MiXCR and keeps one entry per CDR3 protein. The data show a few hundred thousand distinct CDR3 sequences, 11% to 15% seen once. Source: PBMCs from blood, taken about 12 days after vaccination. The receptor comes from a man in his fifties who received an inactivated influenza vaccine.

CDR3 sequence: CASSLGGESYEQYF. CDR3 DNA sequence: TGTGCCAGCAGTTTAGGCGGAGAGTCCTACGAGCAGTACTTC. The chain carries TRBV12-3 or TRBV12-4 and TRBJ2-7; D is unclear. This CDR3 spans 14 amino acids. V was trimmed by 1 base and J by 1 base, leaving 8 bases between them.